This TCR beta chain derives from a study of Graves' ophthalmopathy and Graves' hyperthyroidism. The germline V and J ends were trimmed by 7 bases and 2 bases, with 20 bases remaining between them. CDR3 size: 17 residues. Looked up from germline, CDR1 is ENHRY and CDR2 is SYGVKD. Thyroid ultrasound, orbital computed tomography, TRAb, serum thyroxine and clinical symptoms formed the basis of diagnosis. This clonotype was seen many times. What it binds is unknown. The study's findings and limits: Built on 13 signatures, a model told ophthalmopathy apart from stable hyperthyroidism with almost 90% sensitivity and approximately 81% specificity. Blood also contained most of the expanded thyroid clonotypes above 0.001 frequency.

Amplification of TCR beta CDR3 regions used RNA transcripts. Amplification began with first-round RT-PCR using HTBI primers, then second-round multiplex PCR was performed. Via MiXCR, TCRdb re-called the multiplex PCR reads, giving one row per CDR3 protein. The sample carries over a million distinct CDR3 sequences, 35% to 45% recorded once. This TCR came from an adult man with Graves' hyperthyroidism. The sequenced material came from peripheral blood or thyroid tissue (not recorded which). The chain joins TRBV10-3 to TRBJ2-2; weak D call: TRBD1 (5 bases). CDR3 sequence reads: CAIMTQGIGFNTGELFF. The CDR3 nucleotides are TGTGCCATCATGACCCAGGGAATAGGTTTTAACACCGGGGAGCTGTTTTTT.